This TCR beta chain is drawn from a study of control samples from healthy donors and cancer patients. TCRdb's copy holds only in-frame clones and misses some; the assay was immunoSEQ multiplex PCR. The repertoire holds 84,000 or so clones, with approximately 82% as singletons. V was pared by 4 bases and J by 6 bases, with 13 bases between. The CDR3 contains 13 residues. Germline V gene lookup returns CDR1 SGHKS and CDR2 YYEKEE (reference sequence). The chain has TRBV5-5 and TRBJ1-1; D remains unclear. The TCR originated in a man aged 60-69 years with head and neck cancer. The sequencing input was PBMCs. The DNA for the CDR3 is TGTGCCAGCAGCATACTGACAAGCCCTGAAGCTTTCTTT. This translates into CASSILTSPEAFF.